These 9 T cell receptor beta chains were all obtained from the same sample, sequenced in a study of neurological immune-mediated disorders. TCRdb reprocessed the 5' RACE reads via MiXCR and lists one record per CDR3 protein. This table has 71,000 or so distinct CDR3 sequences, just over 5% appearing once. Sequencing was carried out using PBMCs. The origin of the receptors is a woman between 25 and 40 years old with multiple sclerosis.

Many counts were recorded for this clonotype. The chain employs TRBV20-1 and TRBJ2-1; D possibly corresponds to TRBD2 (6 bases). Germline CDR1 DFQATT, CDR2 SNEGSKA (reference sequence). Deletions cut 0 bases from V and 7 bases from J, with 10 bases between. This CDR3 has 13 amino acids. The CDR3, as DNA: TGCAGTGCTAGAGAAGTAGGGAGGAATGAGCAGTTCTTC. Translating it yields CSAREVGRNEQFF.

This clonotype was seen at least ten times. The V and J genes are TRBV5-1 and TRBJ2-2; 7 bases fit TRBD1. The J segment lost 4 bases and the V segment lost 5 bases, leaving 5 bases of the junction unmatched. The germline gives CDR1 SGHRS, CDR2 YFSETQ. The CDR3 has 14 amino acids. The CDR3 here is CASRSGQPTGELFF. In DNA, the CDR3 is TGCGCCAGCAGGTCGGGACAGCCCACCGGGGAGCTGTTTTTT.

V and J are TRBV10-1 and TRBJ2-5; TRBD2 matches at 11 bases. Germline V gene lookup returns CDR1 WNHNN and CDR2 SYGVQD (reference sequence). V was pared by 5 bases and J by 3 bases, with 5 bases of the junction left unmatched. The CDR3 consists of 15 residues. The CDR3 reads CASSNPTSGKETQYF. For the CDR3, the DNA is TGCGCCAGCAGTAACCCGACTAGCGGGAAAGAGACCCAGTACTTC.

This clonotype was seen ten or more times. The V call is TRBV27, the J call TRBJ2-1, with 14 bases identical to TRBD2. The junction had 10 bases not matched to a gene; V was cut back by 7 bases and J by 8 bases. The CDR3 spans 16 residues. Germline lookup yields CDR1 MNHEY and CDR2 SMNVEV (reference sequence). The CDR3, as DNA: TGTGCCAGCAATACCATCGGGACTAGCGGGAGTCATGAGCAGTTCTTC. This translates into CASNTIGTSGSHEQFF.

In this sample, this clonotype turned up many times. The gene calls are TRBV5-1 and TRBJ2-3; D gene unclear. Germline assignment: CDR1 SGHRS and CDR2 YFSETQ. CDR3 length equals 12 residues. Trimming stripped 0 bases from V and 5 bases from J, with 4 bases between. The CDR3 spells CASSLVEDTQYF. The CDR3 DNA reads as TGCGCCAGCAGCTTGGTAGAAGATACGCAGTATTTT.

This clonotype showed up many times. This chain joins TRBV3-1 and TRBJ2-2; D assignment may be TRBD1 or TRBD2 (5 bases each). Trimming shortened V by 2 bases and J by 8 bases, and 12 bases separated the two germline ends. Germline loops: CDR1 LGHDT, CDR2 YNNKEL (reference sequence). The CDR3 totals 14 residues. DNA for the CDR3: TGTGCCAGCAGCCAAACCGGGACGAGTGGGGAGCTGTTTTTT. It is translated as CASSQTGTSGELFF.

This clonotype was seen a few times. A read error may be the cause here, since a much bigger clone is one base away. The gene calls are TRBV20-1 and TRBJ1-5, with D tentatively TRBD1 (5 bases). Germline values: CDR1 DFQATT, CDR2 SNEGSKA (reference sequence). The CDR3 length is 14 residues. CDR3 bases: TGCAGTGCTAGCTGGGGGAATAGCAATCAGCCCCAGAATTTT. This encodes CSASWGNSNQPQNF.

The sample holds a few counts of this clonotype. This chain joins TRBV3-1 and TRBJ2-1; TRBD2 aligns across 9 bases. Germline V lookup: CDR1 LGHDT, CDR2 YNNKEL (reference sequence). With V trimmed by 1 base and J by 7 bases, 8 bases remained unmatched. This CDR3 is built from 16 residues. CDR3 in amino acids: CASSQVQIAGENEQFF. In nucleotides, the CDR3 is TGTGCCAGCAGCCAAGTCCAGATAGCGGGGGAAAATGAGCAGTTCTTC.

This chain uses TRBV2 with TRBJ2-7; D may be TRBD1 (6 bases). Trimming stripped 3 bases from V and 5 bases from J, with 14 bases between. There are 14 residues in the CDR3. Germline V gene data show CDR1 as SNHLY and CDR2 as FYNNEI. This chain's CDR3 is CASSDRGVGDEQYV. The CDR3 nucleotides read TGTGCCAGCAGTGACAGGGGAGTCGGCGACGAGCAGTACGTC.